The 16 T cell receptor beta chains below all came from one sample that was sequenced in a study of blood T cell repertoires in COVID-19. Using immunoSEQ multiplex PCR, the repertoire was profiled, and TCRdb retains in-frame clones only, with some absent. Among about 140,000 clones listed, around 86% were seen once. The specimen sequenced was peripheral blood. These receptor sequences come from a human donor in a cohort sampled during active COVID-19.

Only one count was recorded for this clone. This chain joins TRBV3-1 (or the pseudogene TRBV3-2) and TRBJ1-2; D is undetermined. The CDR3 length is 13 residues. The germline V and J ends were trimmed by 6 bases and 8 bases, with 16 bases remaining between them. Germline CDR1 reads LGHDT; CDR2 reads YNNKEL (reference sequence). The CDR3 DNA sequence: TGTGCCAGCAGGCCAAAAAGTAGTCGGGGCTACACCTTC. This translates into CASRPKSSRGYTF.

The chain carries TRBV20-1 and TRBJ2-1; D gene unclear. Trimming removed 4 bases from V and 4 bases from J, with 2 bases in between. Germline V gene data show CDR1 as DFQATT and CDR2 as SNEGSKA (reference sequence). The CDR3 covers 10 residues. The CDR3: CSATYNEQFF. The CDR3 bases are TGCAGTGCTACATACAATGAGCAGTTCTTC.

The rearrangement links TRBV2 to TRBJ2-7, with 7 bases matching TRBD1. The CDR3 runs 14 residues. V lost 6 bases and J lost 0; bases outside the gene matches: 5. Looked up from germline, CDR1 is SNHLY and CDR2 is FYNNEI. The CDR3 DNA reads TGTGCCAGCAGACGACAGGGCCTCTCCTACGAGCAGTACTTC. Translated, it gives CASRRQGLSYEQYF.

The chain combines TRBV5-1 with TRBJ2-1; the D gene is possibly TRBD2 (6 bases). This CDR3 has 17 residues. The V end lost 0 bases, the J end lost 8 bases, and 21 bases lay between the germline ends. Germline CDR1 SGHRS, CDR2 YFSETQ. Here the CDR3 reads CASSLGTNANTEHEQFF. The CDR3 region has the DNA TGCGCCAGCAGCTTGGGGACTAACGCTAACACGGAGCATGAGCAGTTCTTC.

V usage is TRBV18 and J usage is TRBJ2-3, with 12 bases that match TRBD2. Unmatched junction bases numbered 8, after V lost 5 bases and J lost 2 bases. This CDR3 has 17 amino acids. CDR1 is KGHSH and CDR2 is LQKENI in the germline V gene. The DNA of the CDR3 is TGTGCCAGCTCATCCTGGACTAGCGGGATCGACACAGATACGCAGTATTTT. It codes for CASSSWTSGIDTDTQYF.

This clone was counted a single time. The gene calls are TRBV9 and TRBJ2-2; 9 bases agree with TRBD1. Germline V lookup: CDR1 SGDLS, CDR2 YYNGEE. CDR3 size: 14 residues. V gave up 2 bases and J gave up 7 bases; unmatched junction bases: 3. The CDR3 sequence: CASSVTGGGGELFF. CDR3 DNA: TGTGCCAGCAGCGTGACAGGGGGTGGCGGGGAGCTGTTTTTT.

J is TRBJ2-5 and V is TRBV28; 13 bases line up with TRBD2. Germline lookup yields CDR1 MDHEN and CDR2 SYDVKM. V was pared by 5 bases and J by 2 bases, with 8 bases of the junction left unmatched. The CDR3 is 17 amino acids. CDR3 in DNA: TGTGCCAGCAGTCTCCGGCCGGGACTAGCGGGGCAAGAGACCCAGTACTTC. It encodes CASSLRPGLAGQETQYF.

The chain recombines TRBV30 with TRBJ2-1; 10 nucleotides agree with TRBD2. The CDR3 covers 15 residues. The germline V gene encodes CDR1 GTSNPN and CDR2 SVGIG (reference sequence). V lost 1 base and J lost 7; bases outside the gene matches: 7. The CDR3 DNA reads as TGTGCCTGGAGTGGGCCACTAGCGGGGCGGAATGAGCAGTTCTTC. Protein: CAWSGPLAGRNEQFF.

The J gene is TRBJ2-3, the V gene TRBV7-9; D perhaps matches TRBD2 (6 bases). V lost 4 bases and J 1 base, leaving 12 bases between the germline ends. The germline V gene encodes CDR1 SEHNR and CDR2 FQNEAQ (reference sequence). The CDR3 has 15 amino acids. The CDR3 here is CASSSPAGRTDTQYF. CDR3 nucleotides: TGTGCCAGCAGCTCGCCAGCGGGCCGCACAGATACGCAGTATTTT.

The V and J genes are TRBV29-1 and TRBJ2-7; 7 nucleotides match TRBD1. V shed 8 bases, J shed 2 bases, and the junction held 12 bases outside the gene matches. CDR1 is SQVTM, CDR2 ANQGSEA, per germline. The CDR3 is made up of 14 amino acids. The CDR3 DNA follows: TGCAGCTGCAAGGAGTGGGACAGCGCCTACGAGCAGTACTTC. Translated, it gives CSCKEWDSAYEQYF.

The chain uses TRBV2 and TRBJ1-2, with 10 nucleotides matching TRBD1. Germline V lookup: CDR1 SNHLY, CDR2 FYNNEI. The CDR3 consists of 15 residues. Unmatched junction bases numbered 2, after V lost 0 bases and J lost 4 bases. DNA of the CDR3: TGTGCCAGCAGTGAAGCATGGGACAGGGGCTATGGCTACACCTTC. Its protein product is CASSEAWDRGYGYTF.

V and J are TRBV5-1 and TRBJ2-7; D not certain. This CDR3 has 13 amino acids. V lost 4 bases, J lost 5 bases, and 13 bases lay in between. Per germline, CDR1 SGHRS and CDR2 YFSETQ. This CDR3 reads CASSLRPLDEQYF. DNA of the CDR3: TGCGCCAGCAGCCTACGTCCTCTGGACGAGCAGTACTTC.

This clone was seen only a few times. The CDR3 bases are TGTGCCAGCAGCTTAGGGGCCACCCAAGAGACCCAGTACTTC. Its protein product is CASSLGATQETQYF. The chain uses TRBV7-8 and TRBJ2-5; the D is unclear. Germline V gene sequence: CDR1 SGHVS, CDR2 FQNEAQ. Trimming stripped 1 base from V and 1 base from J, with 7 bases between. This CDR3 is 14 amino acids long.

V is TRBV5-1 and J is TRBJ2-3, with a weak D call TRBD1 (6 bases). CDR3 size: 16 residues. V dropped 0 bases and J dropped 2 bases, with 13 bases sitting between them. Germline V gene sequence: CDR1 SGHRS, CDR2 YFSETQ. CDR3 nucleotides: TGCGCCAGCAGCTTGGGGGACACCCGGGTCACAGATACGCAGTATTTT. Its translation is CASSLGDTRVTDTQYF.

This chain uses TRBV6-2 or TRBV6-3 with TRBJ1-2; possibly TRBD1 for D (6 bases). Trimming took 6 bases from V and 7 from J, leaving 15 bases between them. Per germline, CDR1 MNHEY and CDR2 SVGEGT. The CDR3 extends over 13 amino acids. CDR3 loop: CASSLGAFGGYTF. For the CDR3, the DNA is TGTGCCAGCAGCCTGGGGGCTTTCGGTGGCTACACCTTC.

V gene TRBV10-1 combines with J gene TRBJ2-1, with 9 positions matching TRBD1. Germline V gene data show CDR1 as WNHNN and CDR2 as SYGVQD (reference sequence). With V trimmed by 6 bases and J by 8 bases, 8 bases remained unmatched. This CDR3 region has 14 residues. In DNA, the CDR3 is TGCGCCAGCAGGAGGGGGACAGGGCTAGATGAGCAGTTCTTC. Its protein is CASRRGTGLDEQFF.